This TCR beta chain was obtained from a study of T cells in Graves' hyperthyroidism and ophthalmopathy. V gave up 1 base and J gave up 7 bases, with 13 bases separating them. There are 14 residues in the CDR3. Germline V gene lookup returns CDR1 SGHDT and CDR2 YYEEEE. Study conclusions and caveats: With a median lead of 6.5 months before onset, the model predicted ophthalmopathy. Among clonotypes expanded in thyroid above 0.001, most were also found in blood. Separating ophthalmopathy from stable hyperthyroidism was achieved by a 13 V-J model.

Used for diagnoses were clinical symptoms, serum thyroxine and TRAb, thyroid ultrasound and orbital computed tomography. This clonotype was seen ten or more times. No antigen is known for it. Amplification of TCR beta CDR3 regions was performed using RNA transcripts as template. HTBI primers were used for first-round RT-PCR of the TCR CDR3. TCRdb processed the multiplex PCR reads anew with MiXCR; each CDR3 protein has one entry. The sample lists roughly 93,000 distinct CDR3 sequences, roughly 39% seen once, with roughly 10% in the top ten. The chain has TRBV5-6 and TRBJ2-3; D might be TRBD1 or TRBD2, each matching 5 bases. The sequenced material came from peripheral blood or thyroid tissue (not recorded which). This sequence was found in a woman under 40 with Graves' hyperthyroidism. CDR3 in DNA: TGTGCCAGCAGCTTGTGGGACGCGAGATATACGCAGTATTTT. It yields the protein CASSLWDARYTQYF.